Below are 10 T cell receptor beta chains sequenced from a single sample in a study of shared clonotypes between healthy human individuals (dated by TCRdb to 2018 to 2021). Libraries were made using the immunoSEQ multiplex PCR assay. TCRdb obtained this table from immuneACCESS and retained in-frame rearrangements with V and J assigned. These tables miss some clones; where compared with another copy, unresolved V genes account for less than half of the shortfall, and the remainder is unexplained. Counted in this sample were some 2,500,000 clones; 85% to 95% of them appeared once. The ten biggest clones cover approximately 0.41% of the sample. Sequenced sample: naive CD4+ T cells from PBMCs. The cell subset or site label corresponds to: CD45RA+ positively selected. These TCRs come from a man between 18 and 29 years old in good health. Some clones in this sample may be carry-over from other donors' samples.

For this clone: Other nucleotide sequences in the sample specify the same CDR3. The J gene is TRBJ1-2, the V gene TRBV6-1; D is perhaps TRBD1 (5 bases). With 2 bases removed from V and 4 bases from J, the gap between germline ends came to 8 bases. This CDR3 has 13 amino acids. CDR1 and CDR2 (germline): MNHNS, SASEGT. The CDR3 loop is CASSERGVYGYTF. The CDR3 DNA reads as TGTGCCAGCAGTGAAAGAGGGGTCTATGGCTACACCTTC.

This chain connects TRBV4-1 to TRBJ1-1; D unclear. Germline V lookup: CDR1 MGHRA, CDR2 YSYEKL. V lost 4 bases and J 0 bases, leaving 9 bases between the germline ends. The CDR3 is made up of 14 amino acids. In DNA, the CDR3 is TGCGCCAGCAGCCGGGCAACTATGAACACTGAAGCTTTCTTT. Translation gives CASSRATMNTEAFF.

This rearrangement joins TRBV7-9 to TRBJ2-2; D is perhaps TRBD1 or TRBD2 (5 bases each). CDR1 and CDR2 (germline): SEHNR, FQNEAQ (reference sequence). The CDR3 has 12 residues. The V gene lost 9 bases and the J gene lost 8 bases, with 13 bases spanning the gap. Here the CDR3 reads CASRTGRGELFF. DNA for the CDR3: TGTGCCAGTAGAACGGGACGAGGGGAGCTGTTTTTT.

This chain links TRBV16 with TRBJ2-1; no clear D. The V end lost 8 bases, the J end lost 1 base, and 9 bases lay between the germline ends. Germline CDR1 reads KGHSY; CDR2 reads FQNENV. The CDR3 is made up of 13 amino acids. CDR3 in DNA: TGTGCCAGCGCGGCGAGGTCCTACAATGAGCAGTTCTTC. Protein sequence: CASAARSYNEQFF.

With regard to this clone: This sample also contains other DNA sequences that code for the same CDR3. The chain combines TRBV9 with TRBJ2-3; D is ambiguous. Germline values: CDR1 SGDLS, CDR2 YYNGEE. This CDR3 has 14 amino acids. V dropped 3 bases and J dropped 3 bases, with 11 bases sitting between them. The CDR3 DNA reads as TGTGCCAGCAGCGCGGACGGCCGAACAGATACGCAGTATTTT. As protein: CASSADGRTDTQYF.

This chain links TRBV7-3 with TRBJ2-3; 8 bases fit TRBD2. Germline loops: CDR1 SGHTA, CDR2 FQGTGA. The CDR3 runs 14 residues. V dropped 5 bases and J dropped 4; count of bases not matched to a gene: 5. In DNA form, the CDR3 reads TGTGCCAGCAGCCCCGGACTAGCTCCAGATACGCAGTATTTT. It specifies CASSPGLAPDTQYF.

This clone was seen once. The rearrangement joins TRBV28 to TRBJ2-7, with a tentative D call TRBD1 (5 bases). V lost 6 bases to trimming and J lost 7 bases, with 16 bases between them. The germline V gene encodes CDR1 MDHEN and CDR2 SYDVKM. CDR3 length: 13 residues. CDR3 sequence (DNA): TGTGCCAGCAGCAAACCCCCCAGGACAGAGCAGTACTTC. Translation: CASSKPPRTEQYF. Filled out from reference TRBV28 and TRBJ2-7, the complete variable domain reads DVKVTQSSRYLVKRTGEKVFLECVQDMDHENMFWYRQDPGLGLRLIYFSYDVKMKEKGDIPEGYSVSREKKERFSLILESASTNQTSMYLCASSKPPRTEQYFGPGTRLTVT.

V usage is TRBV28 and J usage is TRBJ1-1; TRBD1 might be the D (5 bases). CDR1 MDHEN and CDR2 SYDVKM come from the germline V gene. V dropped 4 bases and J dropped 0 bases, with 12 bases sitting between them. The CDR3 consists of 15 residues. The CDR3, as DNA: TGTGCCAGCAGTTCCCGGGGACTCCTGAACACTGAAGCTTTCTTT. Protein: CASSSRGLLNTEAFF.

The J gene is TRBJ1-2, the V gene TRBV6-5; D gene ambiguous. V was trimmed by 0 bases and J by 3 bases, leaving 8 bases between them. CDR3 length: 14 amino acids. Germline lookup yields CDR1 MNHEY and CDR2 SVGAGI. Written as DNA, the CDR3 is TGTGCCAGCAGTTACTCGATTCGCTACTATGGCTACACCTTC. It is translated as CASSYSIRYYGYTF.

The V gene is TRBV5-1, the J gene TRBJ2-1, with D unclear. CDR3 length equals 11 residues. CDR1 SGHRS and CDR2 YFSETQ come from the germline V gene. V was cut by 1 base and J by 10 bases, with 6 bases left in between. The CDR3 loop is CASSLRGEQFF. DNA of the CDR3: TGCGCCAGCAGCTTGCGTGGAGAGCAGTTCTTC.